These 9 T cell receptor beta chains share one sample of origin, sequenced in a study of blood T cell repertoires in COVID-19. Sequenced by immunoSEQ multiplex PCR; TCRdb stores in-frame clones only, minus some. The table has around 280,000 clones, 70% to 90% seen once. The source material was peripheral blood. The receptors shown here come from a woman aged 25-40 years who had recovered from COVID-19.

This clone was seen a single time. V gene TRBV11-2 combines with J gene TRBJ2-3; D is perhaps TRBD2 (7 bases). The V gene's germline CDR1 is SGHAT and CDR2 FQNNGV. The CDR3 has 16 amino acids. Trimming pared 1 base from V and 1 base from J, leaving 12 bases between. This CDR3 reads CASSLGRGGGTDTQYF. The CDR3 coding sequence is TGTGCCAGCAGCTTAGGCAGGGGAGGGGGCACAGATACGCAGTATTTT.

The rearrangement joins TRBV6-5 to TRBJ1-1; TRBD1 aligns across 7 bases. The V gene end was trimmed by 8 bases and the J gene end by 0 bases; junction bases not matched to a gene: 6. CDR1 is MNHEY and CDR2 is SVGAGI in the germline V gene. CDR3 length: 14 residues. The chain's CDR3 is CASVNRGLNTEAFF. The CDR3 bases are TGTGCCAGCGTAAACAGGGGTTTGAACACTGAAGCTTTCTTT.

In DNA, the CDR3 is TGTGCCTCAGGGGCCTCCTATAATTCACCCCTCCACTTT. Protein product: CASGASYNSPLHF. V is TRBV7-6 and J is TRBJ1-6, with D perhaps matching TRBD1 (6 bases). V was shortened by 11 bases and J by 0 bases, with 8 bases between the two germline ends. Germline-derived CDR1 and CDR2 are SGHVS and FNYEAQ. This CDR3 comprises 13 residues.

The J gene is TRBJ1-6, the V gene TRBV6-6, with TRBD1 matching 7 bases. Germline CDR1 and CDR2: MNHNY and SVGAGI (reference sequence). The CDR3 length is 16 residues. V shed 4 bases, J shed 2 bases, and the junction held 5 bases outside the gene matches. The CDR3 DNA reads TGTGCCAGCAGTTCTATCCAGGGGGCCTATAATTCACCCCTCCACTTT. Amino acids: CASSSIQGAYNSPLHF.

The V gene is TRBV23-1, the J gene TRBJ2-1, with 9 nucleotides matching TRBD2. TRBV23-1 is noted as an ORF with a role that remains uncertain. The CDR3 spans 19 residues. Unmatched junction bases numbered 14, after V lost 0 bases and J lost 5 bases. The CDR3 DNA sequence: TGCGCCAGCAGTCAATCCATCGGACTAGCGAAAAAAGGAAACAATGAGCAGTTCTTC. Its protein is CASSQSIGLAKKGNNEQFF.

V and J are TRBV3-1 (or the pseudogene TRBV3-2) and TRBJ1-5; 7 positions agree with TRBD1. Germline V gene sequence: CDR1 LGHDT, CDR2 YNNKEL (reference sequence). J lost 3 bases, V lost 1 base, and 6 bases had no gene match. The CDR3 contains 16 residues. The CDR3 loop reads CASSQGNRGSNQPQHF. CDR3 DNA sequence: TGTGCCAGCAGCCAAGGGAACAGGGGTTCCAATCAGCCCCAGCATTTT.

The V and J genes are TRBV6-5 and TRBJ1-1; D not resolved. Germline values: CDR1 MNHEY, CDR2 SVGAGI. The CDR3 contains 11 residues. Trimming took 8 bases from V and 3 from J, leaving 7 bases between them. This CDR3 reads CASASYTEAFF. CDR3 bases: TGTGCCAGCGCGAGCTACACTGAAGCTTTCTTT.

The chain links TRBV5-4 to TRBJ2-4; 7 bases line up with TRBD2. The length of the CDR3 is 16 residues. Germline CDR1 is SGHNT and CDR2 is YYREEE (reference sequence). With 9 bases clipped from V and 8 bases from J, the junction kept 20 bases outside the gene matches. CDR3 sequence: CATRPQTTSFLDIQYF. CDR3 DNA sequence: TGTGCCACCAGGCCTCAAACGACTAGCTTCTTGGACATTCAGTACTTC.

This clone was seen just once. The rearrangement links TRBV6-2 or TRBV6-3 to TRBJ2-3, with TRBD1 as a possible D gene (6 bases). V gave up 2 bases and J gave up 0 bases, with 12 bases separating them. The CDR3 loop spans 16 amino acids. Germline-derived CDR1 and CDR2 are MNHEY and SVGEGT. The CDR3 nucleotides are TGTGCCAGCAGTTACGGGGGCAGCTCTAGCACAGATACGCAGTATTTT. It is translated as CASSYGGSSSTDTQYF.